The sequence of this T cell receptor beta chain was determined in a study of blood T cells in healthy people across ages. Combining a sample-barcoded 5' primer with a J-beta primer mix, a second PCR ran for roughly 7 to 12 cycles. Each CDR3 protein gets one entry after TCRdb re-called the 5' RACE reads with MiXCR. Of some 1.4 million distinct CDR3 sequences listed, approximately 38% are singletons. General study findings and limits: It was held that the diversity estimates obtained from one million T cells were underestimates.

About this clonotype itself: Antigen: not known.

The CDR3 is 19 amino acids. CDR1 and CDR2 from the germline V gene are MGHRA and YSYEKL. The junction had 8 bases not matched to a gene; V was cut back by 0 bases and J by 0 bases. The clonotype originates from a woman younger than 35 in good health. This chain connects TRBV4-1 to TRBJ1-5; 10 bases match TRBD1. The material sequenced was blood. The CDR3 reads CASSQEGQGGPYSNQPQHF. CDR3 coding DNA: TGCGCCAGCAGCCAAGAAGGACAGGGGGGCCCGTATAGCAATCAGCCCCAGCATTTT.